This T cell receptor beta chain emerged from a study of siplizumab effects on memory and regulatory T cells. Findings of the study overall: The drug siplizumab significantly decreased the alloreactive sequences that could be traced to unstimulated CD4+ memory cells. A minor fraction of alloreactive clones, and no more, mapped to unstimulated subsets.

Sequencing was performed with immunoSEQ multiplex PCR; in TCRdb, only in-frame clones are kept and a portion is missing. The sample holds more than 45,000 clones, approximately 97% seen once. As to this clone: Antigen specificity is unknown.

Germline values: CDR1 MRHNA, CDR2 SNTAGT. V lost 6 bases, J lost 6 bases, and 3 bases lay in between. The CDR3 is 9 amino acids. The specimen sequenced was naive CD4+ T cells sorted from blood. The chain has TRBV6-4 and TRBJ2-7, with D unresolved. This sequence originates from a human donor in good health. The CDR3 reads CASSPEQYF. CDR3 DNA: TGTGCCAGCAGCCCCGAGCAGTACTTC.